Each of the 28 T cell receptor beta chains below was sequenced from the same sample in a study of CD8+ T cells in alopecia areata. Sequencing used cDNA as its template, made by extracting RNA and reverse transcribing it. Generated by immunoSEQ multiplex PCR, the TCRdb table keeps only in-frame clones and is missing some. The sample records more than 90,000 clones, roughly 60% being singletons. Treatment defined: oral pan-JAK inhibitor, 5-10 mg twice daily. The sample consisted of CD8+ T cells sorted from blood, taken at approximately week 61, from a patient treated with tofacitinib. The receptors originated from a human donor with alopecia areata.

This clone has more than one count but fewer than ten. This chain joins TRBV13 and TRBJ2-3, with D unresolved. The CDR3 loop spans 13 amino acids. Germline CDR1 reads PRHDT; CDR2 reads FYEKMQ (reference sequence). Between the trimmed V and J ends, which lost 7 bases and 2 bases, there was a span of 10 bases. The CDR3 is CASTPRPTDTQYF. The CDR3 DNA reads TGTGCCAGCACCCCTCGGCCCACAGATACGCAGTATTTT.

This clone came up once. This chain's CDR3 is CASRATESYTF. The CDR3 DNA is TGTGCCAGCAGAGCTACAGAAAGCTACACCTTC. The V call is TRBV2, the J call TRBJ1-2; D unclear. Per germline, CDR1 SNHLY and CDR2 FYNNEI. The CDR3 loop spans 11 amino acids. V lost 6 bases, J lost 9 bases, and 11 bases lay in between.

The chain joins TRBV29-1 to TRBJ1-2, with 7 bases aligning to TRBD1. This CDR3 comprises 12 residues. V lost 5 bases, J lost 4 bases, and 4 bases stayed unmatched. Per germline, CDR1 SQVTM and CDR2 ANQGSEA. CDR3 in amino acids: CSVTGQRYGYTF. The DNA for the CDR3 is TGCAGCGTTACGGGACAGCGCTATGGCTACACCTTC.

The rearrangement links TRBV7-9 to TRBJ1-6, with a possible D match to TRBD1 (6 bases). This CDR3 comprises 16 residues. Trimming took off 0 bases at V and 13 bases at J, with 19 bases between the two ends. Per germline, CDR1 SEHNR and CDR2 FQNEAQ (reference sequence). This CDR3 is CASSLARGGPERPLHF. The DNA of the CDR3 is TGTGCCAGCAGCTTAGCTAGGGGGGGGCCCGAGAGGCCCCTCCACTTT.

V is TRBV7-3 and J is TRBJ2-3, with D perhaps matching TRBD2 (5 bases). Trimming stripped 3 bases from V and 4 bases from J, with 11 bases between. CDR1 and CDR2 (germline): SGHTA, FQGTGA. The CDR3 sequence is 14 residues long. CDR3 in DNA: TGTGCCAGCAGCTTGAATCTAGCAGCAGATACGCAGTATTTT. Its protein product is CASSLNLAADTQYF.

This sequence joins TRBV4-1 and TRBJ2-1; TRBD2 matches 7 bases. V shed 3 bases, J shed 8 bases, and the junction held 1 base outside the gene matches. The CDR3 is made up of 12 amino acids. CDR1 and CDR2 (germline): MGHRA, YSYEKL. The CDR3 reads CASSQGRDEQFF. The CDR3 coding sequence is TGCGCCAGCAGCCAGGGGAGGGATGAGCAGTTCTTC.

The chain has TRBV14 and TRBJ2-3; no firm D call. V lost 1 base, J lost 0 bases, and 11 bases lay in between. Germline CDR1 reads SGHDN; CDR2 reads FVKESK. The CDR3 is 16 residues long. The CDR3 DNA sequence: TGTGCCAGCAGCCAAGTCCAAGGTGCTAGCACAGATACGCAGTATTTT. Translation gives CASSQVQGASTDTQYF.

The chain combines TRBV29-1 with TRBJ2-7; D is unclear. The V gene's germline CDR1 is SQVTM and CDR2 ANQGSEA. The V end lost 2 bases, the J end lost 4 bases, and 12 bases lay between the germline ends. The CDR3 runs to 13 residues. The CDR3 region has the DNA TGCAGCGTTGAAATGTCAAACCCTTACGAGCAGTACTTC. Translated, it gives CSVEMSNPYEQYF.

V usage is TRBV9 and J usage is TRBJ2-6, with D perhaps TRBD2 (5 bases). V dropped 7 bases and J dropped 4 bases, with 12 bases sitting between them. Germline-derived CDR1 and CDR2 are SGDLS and YYNGEE. CDR3 length equals 14 residues. CDR3 nucleotides: TGTGCCAGCCAGGACTTCTCCGGGGCCAACGTCCTGACTTTC. Residues: CASQDFSGANVLTF.

The chain recombines TRBV6-5 with TRBJ1-2, with D hard to call. Per germline, CDR1 MNHEY and CDR2 SVGAGI. Trimming stripped 0 bases from V and 4 bases from J, with 12 bases between. The CDR3 loop spans 15 amino acids. CDR3 sequence (DNA): TGTGCCAGCAGTTACTCGGTTATTGGATCCTATGGCTACACCTTC. It is translated as CASSYSVIGSYGYTF.

This chain connects TRBV27 to TRBJ2-1, with 10 bases fitting TRBD2. The CDR3 is 15 amino acids. V was clipped by 2 bases and J by 5 bases; unmatched bases: 3. CDR1 and CDR2 (germline): MNHEY, SMNVEV (reference sequence). CDR3 amino acids: CASSLVAGGHNEQFF. The DNA for the CDR3 is TGTGCCAGCAGTTTAGTAGCGGGAGGTCACAATGAGCAGTTCTTC.

This chain links TRBV27 with TRBJ2-7, with D possibly being TRBD1 (6 bases). V lost 3 bases and J lost 2, with 17 bases in between. The CDR3 consists of 16 residues. From germline, CDR1 is MNHEY and CDR2 SMNVEV (reference sequence). CDR3 amino acids: CASSLRQAGTPYEQYF. The CDR3 nucleotides read TGTGCCAGCAGTTTGAGACAGGCTGGGACCCCCTACGAGCAGTACTTC.

The sample holds a few counts of this clone. The rearrangement joins TRBV7-9 to TRBJ2-1; 8 nucleotides line up with TRBD2. V was clipped by 10 bases and J by 4 bases; unmatched bases: 9. Germline V gene data show CDR1 as SEHNR and CDR2 as FQNEAQ (reference sequence). This CDR3 is 14 amino acids long. The CDR3 region has the DNA TGTGCCACCCTCCATACTAGCGGTTACAATGAGCAGTTCTTC. Its protein product is CATLHTSGYNEQFF.

This clone was recorded a few times. The V gene is TRBV7-8, the J gene TRBJ2-3, with unresolved D. The germline CDR1 and CDR2 sequences are SGHVS and FQNEAQ. V lost 5 bases and J 4 bases, leaving 7 bases between the germline ends. The CDR3 loop spans 12 amino acids. This CDR3 is CASSPSADTQYF. Written as DNA, the CDR3 is TGTGCCAGCAGCCCGAGTGCAGATACGCAGTATTTT.

The chain combines TRBV5-1 with TRBJ2-2; D is uncertain. V lost 0 bases and J lost 5, with 8 bases in between. The CDR3 has 14 amino acids. Germline lookup yields CDR1 SGHRS and CDR2 YFSETQ. Written as DNA, the CDR3 is TGCGCCAGCAGCTTGGCACCAGGAACCGGGGAGCTGTTTTTT. It is translated as CASSLAPGTGELFF.

The chain links TRBV29-1 to TRBJ2-5; no firm D call. There are 12 residues in the CDR3. V lost 4 bases and J 2 bases, leaving 8 bases between the germline ends. Germline CDR1 is SQVTM and CDR2 is ANQGSEA. The CDR3 DNA is TGCAGCGTTGGTGACACACAAGAGACCCAGTACTTC. Translating gives CSVGDTQETQYF.

This clone was recorded a few times. The gene calls are TRBV6-5 and TRBJ2-2, with D unclear. The V end lost 8 bases, the J end lost 5 bases, and 6 bases lay between the germline ends. Germline V gene data show CDR1 as MNHEY and CDR2 as SVGAGI. The CDR3 totals 11 residues. CDR3 nucleotide sequence: TGTGCCAGCTATGGGACCGGGGAGCTGTTTTTT. The encoded protein is CASYGTGELFF.

V and J are TRBV30 and TRBJ1-5; 8 bases map to TRBD1. V lost 1 base, J lost 4 bases, and 3 bases stayed unmatched. CDR1 GTSNPN and CDR2 SVGIG come from the germline V gene (reference sequence). The CDR3 extends over 14 amino acids. The CDR3 loop reads CAWSGGQVNQPQHF. The CDR3 DNA reads as TGTGCCTGGAGTGGGGGACAGGTGAATCAGCCCCAGCATTTT.

The chain is built from TRBV27 and TRBJ2-1; D is perhaps TRBD1 (5 bases). This CDR3 spans 14 amino acids. V was cut by 5 bases and J by 3 bases, with 11 bases left in between. The V gene's germline CDR1 is MNHEY and CDR2 SMNVEV (reference sequence). CDR3 protein: CASSSQGHYNEQFF. CDR3 coding DNA: TGTGCCAGCAGTAGCCAAGGACACTACAATGAGCAGTTCTTC.

The V and J genes are TRBV7-9 and TRBJ1-2, with no clear D. Germline lookup yields CDR1 SEHNR and CDR2 FQNEAQ (reference sequence). The CDR3 totals 10 residues. Trimming removed 5 bases from V and 5 bases from J, with 3 bases in between. The CDR3 DNA sequence: TGTGCCAGCAGCGAATATGGCTACACCTTC. Translation gives CASSEYGYTF.

In this sample, this clone turned up once. This rearrangement joins TRBV25-1 to TRBJ2-7; D gene unclear. This CDR3 is 14 amino acids long. Trimming shortened V by 1 base and J by 0 bases, and 7 bases separated the two germline ends. Germline lookup yields CDR1 MGHDK and CDR2 SYGVNS. The CDR3 DNA reads TGTGCCAGCAGTGAATTTGGCAGCTCCTACGAGCAGTACTTC. Its translation is CASSEFGSSYEQYF.

This clone was recorded once. J is TRBJ1-3 and V is TRBV29-1; perhaps TRBD1 as D (6 bases). Germline V CDR1 and CDR2: SQVTM, ANQGSEA. V gave up 4 bases and J gave up 1 base, with 11 bases separating them. CDR3 length equals 14 residues. The CDR3 DNA reads as TGCAGCGTTGTATTTCAGGGGTCTGGAAACACCATATATTTT. Protein product: CSVVFQGSGNTIYF.

The rearrangement joins TRBV30 to TRBJ1-6; D not certain. CDR1 is GTSNPN, CDR2 SVGIG, per germline (reference sequence). The V gene lost 2 bases and the J gene lost 7 bases, with 9 bases spanning the gap. CDR3 length: 13 residues. The CDR3 sequence: CAWSPGSNSPLHF. In nucleotides, the CDR3 is TGTGCCTGGAGTCCAGGTTCCAATTCACCCCTCCACTTT. The full variable domain, in which reference TRBV30 and TRBJ1-6 provide the parts outside the CDR3, is SQTIHQWPATLVQPVGSPLSLECTVEGTSNPNLYWYRQAAGRGLQLLFYSVGIGQISSEVPQNLSASRPQDRQFILSSKKLLLSDSGFYLCAWSPGSNSPLHFGNGTRLTVT.

V usage is TRBV4-1 and J usage is TRBJ1-5; D call uncertain. V shed 1 base and J shed 2 bases, with 6 bases lying between them. CDR1 is MGHRA, CDR2 YSYEKL, per germline. The CDR3 is 14 amino acids. The CDR3 sequence is CASSQGNGNQPQHF. Here the CDR3 DNA reads TGCGCCAGCAGCCAAGGAAATGGCAATCAGCCCCAGCATTTT.

The V and J genes are TRBV7-9 and TRBJ2-3, with 7 bases lining up with TRBD2. CDR3 length equals 16 residues. With V trimmed by 5 bases and J by 9 bases, 17 bases remained unmatched. Germline lookup yields CDR1 SEHNR and CDR2 FQNEAQ (reference sequence). This CDR3 reads CASSHTSGSAGETQYF. CDR3 DNA sequence: TGTGCCAGCAGCCATACGAGCGGGTCTGCGGGAGAGACGCAGTATTTT.

This clone was picked up one time. The J gene is TRBJ2-1, the V gene TRBV30, with D unresolved. The CDR3 contains 12 residues. Germline-derived CDR1 and CDR2 are GTSNPN and SVGIG (reference sequence). The germline V and J ends were trimmed by 3 bases and 5 bases, with 8 bases remaining between them. This CDR3 is CAWSPLDNEQFF. CDR3 sequence (DNA): TGTGCCTGGAGCCCTCTGGACAATGAGCAGTTCTTC.

The chain is built from TRBV5-6 and TRBJ2-7; possibly TRBD1 or TRBD2 for D (5 bases each). There are 14 residues in the CDR3. The V end lost 7 bases, the J end lost 0 bases, and 14 bases lay between the germline ends. Looked up from germline, CDR1 is SGHDT and CDR2 is YYEEEE. The CDR3 DNA reads as TGTGCCAGCTTGATGGGGGTAGGCTCCTACGAGCAGTACTTC. Translation gives CASLMGVGSYEQYF.

The CDR3: CASSLRDRAYEQYF. The CDR3 DNA sequence: TGTGCCAGCAGCTTAAGGGACCGAGCCTACGAGCAGTACTTC. The chain joins TRBV9 to TRBJ2-5; either TRBD1 or TRBD2 may fit D (5 bases each). TRBJ2-7 explains the end of the DNA better; the J call may be wrong. The CDR3 has 14 residues. The V gene's germline CDR1 is SGDLS and CDR2 YYNGEE.